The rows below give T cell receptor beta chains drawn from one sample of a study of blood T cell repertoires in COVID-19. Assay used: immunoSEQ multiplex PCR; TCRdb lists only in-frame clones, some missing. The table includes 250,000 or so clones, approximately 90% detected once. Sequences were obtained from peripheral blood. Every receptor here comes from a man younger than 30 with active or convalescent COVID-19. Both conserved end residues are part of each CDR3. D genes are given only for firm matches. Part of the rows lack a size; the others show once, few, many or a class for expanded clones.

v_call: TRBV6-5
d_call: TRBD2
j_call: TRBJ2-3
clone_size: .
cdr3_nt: TGTGCCAGCAGTTACTCACTAGCGGGGATCACAGATACGCAGTATTTT
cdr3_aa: CASSYSLAGITDTQYF

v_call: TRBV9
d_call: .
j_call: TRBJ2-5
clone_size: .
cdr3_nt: TGTGCCAGCAGCGTAGAGGCGGCACTTGGGACCCAGTACTTC
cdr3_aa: CASSVEAALGTQYF

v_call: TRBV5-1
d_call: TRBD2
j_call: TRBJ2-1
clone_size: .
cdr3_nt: TGCGCCAGCAGCTGGCGGGAGGGCCTCTATGAGCAGTTCTTC
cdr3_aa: CASSWREGLYEQFF

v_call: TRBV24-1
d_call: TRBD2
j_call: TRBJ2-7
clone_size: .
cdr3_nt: TGTGCCACCAGTGAGCCACTAGCGGGAGGGCCCGGGGAGCAGTACTTC
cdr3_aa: CATSEPLAGGPGEQYF

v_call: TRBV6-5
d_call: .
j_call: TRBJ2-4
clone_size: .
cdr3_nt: TGTGCCAGCTGGTCCGACAGAGAAAACATTCAGTACTTC
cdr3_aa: CASWSDRENIQYF

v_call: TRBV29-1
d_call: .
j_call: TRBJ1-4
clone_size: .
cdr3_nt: TGCAGCGTTGAGTCCGGGGAGGGCGAAAAACTGTTTTTT
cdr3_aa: CSVESGEGEKLFF

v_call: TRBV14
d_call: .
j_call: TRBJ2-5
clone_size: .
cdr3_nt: TGTGCCAGCAGCCAGCGAAGTTGGGAGACCCAGTACTTC
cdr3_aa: CASSQRSWETQYF

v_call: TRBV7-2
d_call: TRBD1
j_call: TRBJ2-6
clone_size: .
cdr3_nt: TGTGCCAGCAGCTTAGAGGGCAGGGGGCTTGGGGCCAACGTCCTGACTTTC
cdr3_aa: CASSLEGRGLGANVLTF

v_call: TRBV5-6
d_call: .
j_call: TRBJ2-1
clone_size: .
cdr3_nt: TGTGCCAGCAGCACCCTAGTGAATGAGCAGTTCTTC
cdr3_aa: CASSTLVNEQFF

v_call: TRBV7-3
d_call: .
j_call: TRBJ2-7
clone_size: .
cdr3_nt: TGTGCCAGCAGCCGCCGACATTCTTGCCCTCTTCCCCGGTACGAGCAGTACTTC
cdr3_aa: CASSRRHSCPLPRYEQYF

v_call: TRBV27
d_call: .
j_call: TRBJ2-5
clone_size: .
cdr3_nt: TGTGCCAGCAGTGCTGTGGGGGCGCCCCGGGAGACCCAGTACTTC
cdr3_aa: CASSAVGAPRETQYF

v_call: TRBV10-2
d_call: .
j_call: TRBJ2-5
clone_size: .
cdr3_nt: TGCGCCAGCAGTGAGTCGGGGGGAGGCCCTGGGACCCAGTACTTC
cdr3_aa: CASSESGGGPGTQYF

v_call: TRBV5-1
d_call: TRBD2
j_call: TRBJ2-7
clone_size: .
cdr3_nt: TGCGCCAGCAGCGCGAGACTAGCGGAGCCTTCGGACGAGCAGTACTTC
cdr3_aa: CASSARLAEPSDEQYF

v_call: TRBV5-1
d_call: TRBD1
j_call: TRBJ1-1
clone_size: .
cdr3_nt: TGCGCCAGCAGCTTGGTACGGACAGGGGACACTGAAGCTTTCTTT
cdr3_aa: CASSLVRTGDTEAFF

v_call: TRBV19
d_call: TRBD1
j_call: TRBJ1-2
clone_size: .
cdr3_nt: TGTGCCAGTAGTAACAGGGGCTATGGCTACACCTTC
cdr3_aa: CASSNRGYGYTF

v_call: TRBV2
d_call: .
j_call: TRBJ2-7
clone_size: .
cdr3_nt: TGTGCCAGCAGACGAACAGGGACGTACGAGCAGTACTTC
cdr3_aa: CASRRTGTYEQYF

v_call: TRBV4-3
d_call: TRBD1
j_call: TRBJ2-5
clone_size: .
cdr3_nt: TGCGCCAGCAGCCAAGCGGGACAGGGATACCAAGAGACCCAGTACTTC
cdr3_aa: CASSQAGQGYQETQYF

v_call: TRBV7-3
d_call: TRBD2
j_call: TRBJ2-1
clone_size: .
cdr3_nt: TGTGCCAGCAGCTTAGGACTAGCGGATGAGCAGTTCTTC
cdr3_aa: CASSLGLADEQFF

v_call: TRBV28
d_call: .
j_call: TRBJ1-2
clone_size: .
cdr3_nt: TGTGCCAGCAGTTTGTACAGATTAACGGGCTACACCTTC
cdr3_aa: CASSLYRLTGYTF

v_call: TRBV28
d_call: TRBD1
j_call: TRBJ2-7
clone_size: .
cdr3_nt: TGTGCCAGCAGTTTGTCAGGGGGAACCTACGAGCAGTACTTC
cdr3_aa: CASSLSGGTYEQYF

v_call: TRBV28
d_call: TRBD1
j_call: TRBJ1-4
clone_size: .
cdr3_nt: TGTGCCAGCAGTTCCCGCCCGGACAGGGAAAAACTGTTTTTT
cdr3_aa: CASSSRPDREKLFF

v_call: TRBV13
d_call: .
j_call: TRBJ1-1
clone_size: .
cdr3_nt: TGTGCCAGCAGCGTGGGCCACATTGACAGGGAAGCTTTCTTT
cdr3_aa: CASSVGHIDREAFF

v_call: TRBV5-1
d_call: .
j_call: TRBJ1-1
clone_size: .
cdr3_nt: TGCGCCAGCAGCTTGAGAGTTATGAACACTGAAGCTTTCTTT
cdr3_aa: CASSLRVMNTEAFF

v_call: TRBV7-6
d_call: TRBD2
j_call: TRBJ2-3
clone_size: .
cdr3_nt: TGTGCCAGCAGCTTAGATGCTGTTAGCGGGGGGGCCCCCACAGATACGCAGTATTTT
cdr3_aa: CASSLDAVSGGAPTDTQYF

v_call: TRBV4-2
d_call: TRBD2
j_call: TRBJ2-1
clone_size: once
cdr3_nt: TGTGCCAGCAGCCGCCAACTAGCGGGGGGGCGGGATTACAATGAGCAGTTCTTC
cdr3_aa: CASSRQLAGGRDYNEQFF

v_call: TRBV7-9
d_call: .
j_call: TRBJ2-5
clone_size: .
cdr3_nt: TGTGCCAGCAGAAAAGCGTGGCAGTACCAAGAGACCCAGTACTTC
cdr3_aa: CASRKAWQYQETQYF

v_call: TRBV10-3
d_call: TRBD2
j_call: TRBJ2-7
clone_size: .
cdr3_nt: TGTGCCATCAGTGCGCCCGGGACTAGCTACGAGCAGTACTTC
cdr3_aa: CAISAPGTSYEQYF

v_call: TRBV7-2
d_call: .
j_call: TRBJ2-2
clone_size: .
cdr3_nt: TGTGCCAGCAGCTTGCACGGGATAACCGGGGAGCTGTTTTTT
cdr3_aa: CASSLHGITGELFF

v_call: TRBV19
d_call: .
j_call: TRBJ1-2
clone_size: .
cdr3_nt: TGTGCCAGTAGAAGGGGGAGTAACTATGGCTACACCTTC
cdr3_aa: CASRRGSNYGYTF

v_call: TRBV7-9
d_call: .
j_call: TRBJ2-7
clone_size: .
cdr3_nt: TGTGCCAGCAGACGTGACTCGGGCTCCTACGAGCAGTACTTC
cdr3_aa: CASRRDSGSYEQYF

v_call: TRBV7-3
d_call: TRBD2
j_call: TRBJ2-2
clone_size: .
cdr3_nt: TGTGCCAGCAGCCTTTTACCCCCGGGGGGGAACACCGGGGAGCTGTTTTTT
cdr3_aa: CASSLLPPGGNTGELFF

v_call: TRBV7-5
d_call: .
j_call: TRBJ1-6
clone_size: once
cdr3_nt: TGTGCCAGAAGCTACGGACAGGGAGGATCACCCCTCCACTTT
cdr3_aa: CARSYGQGGSPLHF

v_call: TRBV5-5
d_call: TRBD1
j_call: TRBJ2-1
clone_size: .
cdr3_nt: TGTGCCAGCAGCTATTCCGGGACAGGGCAACGTGAGCAGTTCTTC
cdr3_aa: CASSYSGTGQREQFF

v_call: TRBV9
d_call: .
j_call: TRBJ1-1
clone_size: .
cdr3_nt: TGTGCCAGCAGCGTAGACGGTGAAGCTTTCTTT
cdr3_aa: CASSVDGEAFF

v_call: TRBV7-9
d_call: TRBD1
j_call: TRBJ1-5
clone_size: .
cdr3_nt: TGTGCCAGCAGCCCCGGGACAGTACTTAGCAATCAGCCCCAGCATTTT
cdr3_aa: CASSPGTVLSNQPQHF

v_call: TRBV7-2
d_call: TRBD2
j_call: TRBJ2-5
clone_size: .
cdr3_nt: TGTGCCAGCAGCTTAGGTAGCGGGGGGGTGTACCAAGAGACCCAGTACTTC
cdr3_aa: CASSLGSGGVYQETQYF

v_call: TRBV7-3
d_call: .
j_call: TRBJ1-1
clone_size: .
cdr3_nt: TGTGCCAGCAAGCCAAGCGGGGGTTTGAACACTGAAGCTTTCTTT
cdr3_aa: CASKPSGGLNTEAFF

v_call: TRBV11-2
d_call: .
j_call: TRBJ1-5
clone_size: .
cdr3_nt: TGTGCCAGCAGCCAGGGGTTGGGTCAGCCCCAGCATTTT
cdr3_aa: CASSQGLGQPQHF

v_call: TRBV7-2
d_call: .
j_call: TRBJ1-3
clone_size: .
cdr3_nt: TGTGCCAGCAGCTTAGTTGGCGGGGGAGGAAACACCATATATTTT
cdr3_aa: CASSLVGGGGNTIYF

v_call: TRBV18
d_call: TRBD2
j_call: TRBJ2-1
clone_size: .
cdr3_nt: TGTGCCAGCTCACCAGGGAGCGGGAACTACAATGAGCAGTTCTTC
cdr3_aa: CASSPGSGNYNEQFF

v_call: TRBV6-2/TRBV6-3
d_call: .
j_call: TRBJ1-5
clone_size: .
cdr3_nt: TGTGCCAGCAGTTACCCCGTCAATCAGCCCCAGCATTTT
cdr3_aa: CASSYPVNQPQHF

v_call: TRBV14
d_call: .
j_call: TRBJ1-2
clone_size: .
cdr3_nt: TGTGCCAGCAGCCAGGAACAGGGCTATGGCTACACCTTC
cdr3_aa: CASSQEQGYGYTF

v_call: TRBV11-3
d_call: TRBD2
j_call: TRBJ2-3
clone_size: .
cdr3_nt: TGTGCCAGCAGCTTAGAGGGGGGGGTACCAGATACGCAGTATTTT
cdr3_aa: CASSLEGGVPDTQYF

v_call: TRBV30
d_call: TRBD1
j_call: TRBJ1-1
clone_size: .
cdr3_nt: TGTGCCTGGAGTCCGACAGCCAGGGGGTACACTGAAGCTTTCTTT
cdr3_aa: CAWSPTARGYTEAFF